The clone carrying this TCR beta chain has just one count. Its specificity is unknown. Donors were healthy HIV-negative adults without recent acute infections or vaccinations. The entry originates in a study of shared clonotypes between healthy human individuals. Notes on the study in general: Inspection by rarefaction showed sorted-subset sequencing to be incomplete despite large depth. Naive subsets, compared against memory subsets, generally had larger estimated richness values. Clonotypes shared by all four donors outscored non-shared clonotypes in generation probability.

TCRdb's table, derived via immunoSEQ multiplex PCR, lists solely in-frame clones and lacks some. Of some 2 million clones in the sample, approximately 95% were seen once. The CDR3 is made up of 14 amino acids. Germline V gene data show CDR1 as GTSNPN and CDR2 as SVGIG (reference sequence). Deletions cut 2 bases from V and 2 bases from J, with 13 bases between. This chain connects TRBV30 to TRBJ2-7; tentative D call: TRBD2 (6 bases). The sequencing sample was made of naive CD4+ T cells sorted from blood. The subset: CD45RA+ positively selected. The sequence came from a man younger than 35 in good health. The CDR3 sequence is CAWSISGRTYEQYF. The CDR3 DNA reads as TGTGCCTGGAGTATCAGTGGGAGGACCTACGAGCAGTACTTC.